Reported below is one TCR beta chain. This entry belongs to a study of technical replicates of blood from several donors. TCRdb's table, derived via immunoSEQ multiplex PCR, lists solely in-frame clones and lacks some. Among nearly 70,000 clones, around 91% were seen once, and the ten largest hold approximately 0.4%. V lost 2 bases and J lost 0; bases outside the gene matches: 1. This CDR3 spans 14 amino acids. Germline V gene lookup returns CDR1 SGHNT and CDR2 YYREEE (reference sequence). The chain recombines TRBV5-4 with TRBJ1-1; 7 bases are shared with TRBD1. The TCR was taken from a human donor in good health. Sample: T cells isolated from PBMCs. The chain's CDR3 is CASSLQGMNTEAFF. In nucleotides, the CDR3 is TGTGCCAGCAGCTTACAGGGGATGAACACTGAAGCTTTCTTT. The full variable domain, in which reference TRBV5-4 and TRBJ1-1 provide the parts outside the CDR3, is ETGVTQSPTHLIKTRGQQVTLRCSSQSGHNTVSWYQQALGQGPQFIFQYYREEENGRGNFPPRFSGLQFPNYSSELNVNALELDDSALYLCASSLQGMNTEAFFGQGTRLTVV.